This record looks at one T cell receptor (beta chain) sequence and its context. The source of the sample is a study of cytomegalovirus exposure and HLA in healthy donors. The CDR3 sequence is 17 residues long. The germline gives CDR1 MNHEY, CDR2 SMNVEV (reference sequence). Germline trimming cut 5 bases from V and 8 bases from J; bases unmatched to any gene: 11. PCR used 60 Vbeta primers and 13 Jbeta primers. Libraries were prepared by immunoSEQ multiplex PCR; TCRdb keeps only in-frame clonotypes and omits some of them. The sample lists 250,000 to 350,000 clones, about nine tenths occurring once. V gene TRBV27 combines with J gene TRBJ2-1, with 14 nucleotides matching TRBD2. The clonotype originates from a man aged 35 to 55 in good health and CMV-seropositive. Sequenced material: PBMCs. The CDR3 protein is CASSPPGLAGVIYEQFF. The CDR3 DNA reads as TGTGCCAGCAGTCCCCCGGGACTAGCGGGAGTTATCTATGAGCAGTTCTTC.